Following are 31 T cell receptor beta chains from one sample sequenced in a study of cytomegalovirus exposure and HLA in healthy donors. The PCR employed 60 Vbeta primers together with 13 Jbeta primers. Only in-frame clones appear in the TCRdb table, and some are missing; sequencing was by immunoSEQ multiplex PCR. The table shows more than 85,000 clones, with over 60% occurring only once. The source material was PBMCs. The receptors were gathered from a male donor in good health and CMV-seropositive.

This clone occurred once. The V and J genes are TRBV7-8 and TRBJ1-4; 7 bases agree with TRBD1. Germline lookup yields CDR1 SGHVS and CDR2 FQNEAQ. The CDR3 loop spans 16 amino acids. The V and J ends lost 4 bases and 8 bases, in that order; junction bases with no gene match: 13. The CDR3 protein is CASSSSDRSTREKLFF. The CDR3 bases are TGTGCCAGCAGCTCCTCGGACAGGTCGACGAGGGAAAAACTGTTTTTT.

The chain is built from TRBV7-2 and TRBJ2-2, with 7 bases identical to TRBD2. The germline V gene has CDR1 SGHTA and CDR2 FQGNSA. CDR3 length: 16 amino acids. Losses at the gene ends were 5 bases for V and 1 base for J; bases not matched to a gene: 7. CDR3: CASSPRGLLNTGELFF. CDR3 nucleotides: TGTGCCAGCAGCCCACGGGGACTATTGAACACCGGGGAGCTGTTTTTT.

The genes are TRBV27 and TRBJ2-1; 11 bases agree with TRBD2. Trimming at V came to 2 bases and at J to 5 bases, leaving 11 bases not matched to a gene. CDR3 length: 18 amino acids. Germline values: CDR1 MNHEY, CDR2 SMNVEV (reference sequence). The CDR3: CASSLGRTGTSGHNEQFF. CDR3 nucleotide sequence: TGTGCCAGCAGTTTAGGCCGTACCGGGACTAGCGGCCACAATGAGCAGTTCTTC.

In regard to this clone: At one end, the junction sequence differs from germline, possibly due to a read error. In the same sample, other DNA sequences code for this CDR3. The chain employs TRBV5-1 and TRBJ1-1, with D uncertain. Looked up from germline, CDR1 is SGHRS and CDR2 is YFSETQ. The length of the CDR3 is 14 residues. CDR3 coding DNA: TGCGCCAGCAGCTTTGGAGGCACCAGGCCCCAAGCCTTCTTT. The encoded protein is CASSFGGTRPQAFF.

The V gene is TRBV29-1, the J gene TRBJ2-7; 9 positions match TRBD1. The V gene's germline CDR1 is SQVTM and CDR2 ANQGSEA. J gave up 4 bases and V 7 bases, and 8 bases lay outside the gene matches. CDR3 size: 13 residues. CDR3 DNA: TGCAGCGCCGGGACAGGGTTGGGTTACGAGCAGTACTTC. This codes for CSAGTGLGYEQYF.

This clone has a single count. The chain uses TRBV28 and TRBJ2-7, with 7 bases matching TRBD1. The CDR3 totals 12 residues. The germline V gene has CDR1 MDHEN and CDR2 SYDVKM. CDR3 in amino acids: CVSQGNSYEQYF. DNA for the CDR3: TGTGTCTCACAGGGGAACTCCTACGAGCAGTACTTC.

The rearrangement links TRBV19 to TRBJ2-7; 14 bases map to TRBD2. CDR1 is LNHDA and CDR2 is SQIVND in the germline V gene (reference sequence). The CDR3 sequence is 15 residues long. The junction had 5 bases not matched to a gene; V was cut back by 5 bases and J by 5 bases. The CDR3 loop reads CASSSRTSGRNEQYF. The CDR3 coding sequence is TGTGCCAGTAGTTCCCGGACTAGCGGGAGGAACGAGCAGTACTTC.

This chain joins TRBV13 and TRBJ1-2, with TRBD1 identical over 7 bases. The ends lost 0 bases at V and 4 bases at J; junction bases unmatched: 8. CDR1 and CDR2 from the germline V gene are PRHDT and FYEKMQ (reference sequence). The CDR3 runs 16 residues. The chain's CDR3 is CASSLGQGGWSYGYTF. CDR3 coding DNA: TGTGCCAGCAGCTTAGGCCAAGGGGGCTGGAGCTATGGCTACACCTTC.

V gene TRBV9 combines with J gene TRBJ1-2; possible D gene TRBD1, 6 bases. Between the trimmed V and J ends, which lost 4 bases and 1 base, there was a span of 20 bases. CDR1 is SGDLS and CDR2 is YYNGEE in the germline V gene. This CDR3 contains 17 residues. Here the CDR3 DNA reads TGTGCCAGCAGCACGGACAGCAGTCCCCAGGGTAACTATGGCTACACCTTC. This gives the protein CASSTDSSPQGNYGYTF.

The V call is TRBV28, the J call TRBJ2-5; 9 bases are shared with TRBD1. J was trimmed by 4 bases and V by 5 bases; bases with no gene match: 5. CDR3 length: 14 residues. From germline, CDR1 is MDHEN and CDR2 SYDVKM. The CDR3: CASSPTGGRETQYF. In DNA, the CDR3 is TGTGCCAGCAGTCCCACAGGGGGCCGAGAGACCCAGTACTTC.

CDR3: CASSLEGLAGEETQYF. In nucleotides, the CDR3 is TGTGCCAGCAGCTTAGAGGGTCTAGCGGGAGAAGAGACCCAGTACTTC. The genes are TRBV7-9 and TRBJ2-5; 10 nucleotides match TRBD2. The CDR3 is made up of 16 amino acids. The trim removed 1 base at V and 3 bases at J, leaving 5 bases unmatched. Looked up from germline, CDR1 is SEHNR and CDR2 is FQNEAQ (reference sequence).

The chain couples TRBV4-3 to TRBJ2-1; 11 bases are shared with TRBD2. The CDR3 length is 17 residues. V trimming: 0 bases; J trimming: 7 bases; junction bases outside the gene matches: 8. CDR1 and CDR2 from the germline V gene are LGHNA and YSLEER. CDR3 nucleotide sequence: TGCGCCAGCAGCCAAGAATGGCTAGCGGGAGGATCAAATGAGCAGTTCTTC. Translated: CASSQEWLAGGSNEQFF.

The V call is TRBV2, the J call TRBJ2-3; the match to TRBD2 covers 8 bases. J lost 3 bases, V lost 5 bases, and 7 bases had no gene match. From germline, CDR1 is SNHLY and CDR2 FYNNEI. The CDR3 consists of 15 residues. In nucleotides, the CDR3 is TGTGCCAGCAGTCGGGAGGGCCCGGGAACAGATACGCAGTATTTT. Its translation: CASSREGPGTDTQYF.

The rearrangement joins TRBV7-3 to TRBJ2-2; D is unresolved. The germline CDR1 and CDR2 sequences are SGHTA and FQGTGA. This CDR3 region has 13 residues. Trimming took off 3 bases at V and 2 bases at J, with 4 bases between the two ends. CDR3 in DNA: TGTGCCAGCAGCTTCCTTAACACCGGGGAGCTGTTTTTT. Translated: CASSFLNTGELFF.

This chain uses TRBV28 with TRBJ1-2; D gene unclear. The CDR3 consists of 13 residues. The germline V gene encodes CDR1 MDHEN and CDR2 SYDVKM. V lost 6 bases and J 6 bases, leaving 14 bases between the germline ends. The CDR3 here is CASRTPGSNGYTF. CDR3 coding DNA: TGTGCCAGCAGAACCCCCGGTTCTAATGGCTACACCTTC.

The chain uses TRBV25-1 and TRBJ2-2; TRBD2 agrees at 14 bases. V dropped 6 bases and J dropped 7; count of bases not matched to a gene: 4. The length of the CDR3 is 15 residues. Per the germline V gene, CDR1 is MGHDK and CDR2 is SYGVNS. CDR3: CASSPGTSGGGELFF. CDR3 DNA sequence: TGTGCCAGCAGCCCCGGGACTAGCGGGGGCGGGGAGCTGTTTTTT. Complete variable domain (other parts from reference TRBV25-1 and TRBJ2-2): EADIYQTPRYLVIGTGKKITLECSQTMGHDKMYWYQQDPGMELHLIHYSYGVNSTEKGDLSSESTVSRIRTEHFPLTLESARPSHTSQYLCASSPGTSGGGELFFGEGSRLTVL.

The rearrangement joins TRBV2 to TRBJ2-1; 9 positions match TRBD1. With 4 bases clipped from V and 3 bases from J, the junction kept 1 base outside the gene matches. The CDR3 contains 14 residues. Per the germline V gene, CDR1 is SNHLY and CDR2 is FYNNEI. The CDR3 is CASSGTGVYNEQFF. Here the CDR3 DNA reads TGTGCCAGCAGTGGGACAGGGGTCTACAATGAGCAGTTCTTC.

This sequence joins TRBV7-2 and TRBJ2-7; 10 bases match TRBD2. Germline loops: CDR1 SGHTA, CDR2 FQGNSA. The CDR3 is 15 residues long. V lost 5 bases to trimming and J lost 1 base; unmatched junction nucleotides: 5. The CDR3 coding sequence is TGTGCCAGCAGCCCCCTAGCGGGGGCTTCCTACGAGCAGTACTTC. It specifies CASSPLAGASYEQYF.

This chain joins TRBV4-1 and TRBJ2-2, with D tentatively TRBD2 (6 bases). Trimming pared 4 bases from V and 4 bases from J, leaving 16 bases between. The V gene's germline CDR1 is MGHRA and CDR2 YSYEKL. The CDR3 sequence is 16 residues long. The CDR3 coding sequence is TGCGCCAGCAGCCGCAGACTAGGGGACGGCACCGGGGAGCTGTTTTTT. It encodes CASSRRLGDGTGELFF.

The V and J genes are TRBV20-1 and TRBJ2-1; 7 nucleotides agree with TRBD1. J gave up 7 bases and V 6 bases, and 3 bases lay outside the gene matches. The germline V gene encodes CDR1 DFQATT and CDR2 SNEGSKA (reference sequence). CDR3 length equals 11 residues. The chain's CDR3 is CSAQQGNEQFF. The CDR3 DNA reads TGCAGTGCACAACAGGGGAATGAGCAGTTCTTC.

The rearrangement links TRBV5-4 to TRBJ2-2, with 10 bases matching TRBD1. Losses at the gene ends were 6 bases for V and 3 bases for J; bases not matched to a gene: 2. Germline V lookup: CDR1 SGHNT, CDR2 YYREEE (reference sequence). This CDR3 comprises 14 residues. Here the CDR3 DNA reads TGTGCCAGCACCGGGACAGGGGACACCGGGGAGCTGTTTTTT. It specifies CASTGTGDTGELFF.

The CDR3 reads CASSQDRGRGNTIYF. Here the CDR3 DNA reads TGCGCCAGCAGCCAAGACAGGGGGCGCGGAAACACCATATATTTT. This chain uses TRBV4-1 with TRBJ1-3, with 8 nucleotides matching TRBD1. The V gene end was trimmed by 0 bases and the J gene end by 4 bases; junction bases not matched to a gene: 2. The CDR3 contains 15 residues. Germline loops: CDR1 MGHRA, CDR2 YSYEKL.

The chain has TRBV4-1 and TRBJ2-6, with 11 bases identical to TRBD1. CDR3 size: 17 residues. Germline V lookup: CDR1 MGHRA, CDR2 YSYEKL. With V trimmed by 5 bases and J by 2 bases, 5 bases remained unmatched. In nucleotides, the CDR3 is TGCGCCAGCAGCTGGGGACAGGGGGACCCTGGGGCCAACGTCCTGACTTTC. Translation gives CASSWGQGDPGANVLTF.

This clone appeared a single time. The V and J genes are TRBV7-2 and TRBJ2-1, with D possibly matching TRBD1 (6 bases). This CDR3 region has 15 residues. The germline V and J ends were trimmed by 6 bases and 1 base, with 13 bases remaining between them. The V gene's germline CDR1 is SGHTA and CDR2 FQGNSA. Here the CDR3 reads CASSPTRGSYNEQFF. CDR3 sequence (DNA): TGTGCCAGCAGTCCAACTAGGGGGTCCTACAATGAGCAGTTCTTC.

This chain links TRBV7-9 with TRBJ2-5; tentative D call: TRBD1 (5 bases). The CDR3 covers 14 residues. The V end lost 1 base, the J end lost 5 bases, and 11 bases lay between the germline ends. Germline CDR1 and CDR2: SEHNR and FQNEAQ (reference sequence). The CDR3 region is CASSLVGRGETQYF. DNA for the CDR3: TGTGCCAGCAGCTTAGTGGGTAGGGGTGAGACCCAGTACTTC.

The chain recombines TRBV21-1 with TRBJ1-2; TRBD1, as called in the table, went unchecked against the DNA. TRBV21-1 is deemed a pseudogene. The CDR3 loop spans 16 amino acids. The CDR3 bases are TGTGCCAGCGGATTCCGGGACAGGTTACCCCCCTATGGCTACACCTTC. As protein: CASGFRDRLPPYGYTF.

This chain links TRBV7-2 with TRBJ2-6, with TRBD1 matching over 7 bases. The CDR3 totals 16 residues. V was pared by 3 bases and J by 1 base, with 3 bases of the junction left unmatched. Germline-derived CDR1 and CDR2 are SGHTA and FQGNSA. The CDR3 spells CASSLDRYSGANVLTF. In nucleotides, the CDR3 is TGTGCCAGCAGCTTGGACAGGTATTCTGGGGCCAACGTCCTGACTTTC.

The CDR3 region has the DNA TGTGCCACCAGCAGAGGTCGGGGGGAGGGCCACCTCGGGGAGCTGTTTTTT. This gives the protein CATSRGRGEGHLGELFF. The chain couples TRBV15 to TRBJ2-2; 7 nucleotides agree with TRBD2. This CDR3 spans 17 amino acids. Unmatched junction bases numbered 12, after V lost 1 base and J lost 7 bases. Germline V gene sequence: CDR1 LNHNV, CDR2 YYDKDF (reference sequence).

The J gene is TRBJ2-2, the V gene TRBV5-1, with D possibly being TRBD1 (5 bases). This CDR3 is built from 14 residues. The germline CDR1 and CDR2 sequences are SGHRS and YFSETQ. The V end was cut by 5 bases, the J end by 1 base, with 9 bases between. CDR3 bases: TGCGCCAGCAGATCTAGGGGGAACACCGGGGAGCTGTTTTTT. Translated: CASRSRGNTGELFF. Complete variable domain (other parts from reference TRBV5-1 and TRBJ2-2): KAGVTQTPRYLIKTRGQQVTLSCSPISGHRSVSWYQQTPGQGLQFLFEYFSETQRNKGNFPGRFSGRQFSNSRSEMNVSTLELGDSALYLCASRSRGNTGELFFGEGSRLTVL.

This chain uses TRBV7-6 with TRBJ2-1; 11 bases are shared with TRBD2. Germline V lookup: CDR1 SGHVS, CDR2 FNYEAQ. Trimming removed 5 bases from V and 3 bases from J; junction bases left unmatched: 6. This CDR3 is 16 amino acids long. CDR3 protein: CASSPVAGGSYNEQFF. Here the CDR3 DNA reads TGTGCCAGCAGCCCGGTAGCGGGAGGGAGCTACAATGAGCAGTTCTTC.

The V and J genes are TRBV28 and TRBJ1-5, with D possibly TRBD1 on 5 matching bases. Germline loops: CDR1 MDHEN, CDR2 SYDVKM. The germline V and J ends were trimmed by 4 bases and 0 bases, with 10 bases remaining between them. The CDR3 covers 15 residues. CDR3 bases: TGTGCCAGCAGTTCCTACGGGGGTAGCAATCAGCCCCAGCATTTT. Protein sequence: CASSSYGGSNQPQHF. Drawing the rest from reference TRBV28 and TRBJ1-5, the complete variable domain is DVKVTQSSRYLVKRTGEKVFLECVQDMDHENMFWYRQDPGLGLRLIYFSYDVKMKEKGDIPEGYSVSREKKERFSLILESASTNQTSMYLCASSSYGGSNQPQHFGDGTRLSIL.